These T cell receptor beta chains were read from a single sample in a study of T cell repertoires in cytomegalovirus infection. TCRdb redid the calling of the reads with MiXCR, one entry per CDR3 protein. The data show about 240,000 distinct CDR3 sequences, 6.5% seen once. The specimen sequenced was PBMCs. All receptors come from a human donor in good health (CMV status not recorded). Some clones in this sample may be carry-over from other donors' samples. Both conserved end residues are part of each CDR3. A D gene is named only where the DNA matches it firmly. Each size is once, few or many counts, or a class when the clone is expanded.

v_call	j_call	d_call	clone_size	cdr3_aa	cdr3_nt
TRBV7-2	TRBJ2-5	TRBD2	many	CASSSQRGGLQETQYF	TGTGCCAGCAGCTCCCAGCGGGGGGGACTCCAAGAGACCCAGTACTTC
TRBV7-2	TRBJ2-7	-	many	CASSFSWGHYEQYF	TGTGCCAGCAGCTTCTCCTGGGGGCACTACGAGCAGTACTTC
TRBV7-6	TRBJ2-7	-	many	CASSPQQTYEQYF	TGTGCCAGCAGCCCCCAACAGACCTACGAGCAGTACTTC
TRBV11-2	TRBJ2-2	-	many	CASSLSGTGELFF	TGTGCCAGCAGCTTAAGTGGCACCGGGGAGCTGTTTTTT
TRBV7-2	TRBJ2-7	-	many	CASSLETAYEQYF	TGTGCCAGCAGCTTAGAAACGGCCTACGAGCAGTACTTC
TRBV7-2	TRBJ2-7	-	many	CASSYPGRGEQYF	TGTGCCAGCAGCTACCCCGGGAGAGGTGAGCAGTACTTC
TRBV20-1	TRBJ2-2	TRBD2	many	CSASLGTSGSTGELFF	TGCAGTGCCTCTCTAGGAACTAGCGGGTCGACCGGGGAGCTGTTTTTT
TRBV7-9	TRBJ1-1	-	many	CASSLGGDTEAFF	TGTGCCAGCAGCTTAGGGGGAGACACTGAAGCTTTCTTT
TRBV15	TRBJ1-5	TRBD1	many	CATSRARTGSNQPQHF	TGTGCCACCAGCAGAGCTCGGACAGGGAGCAATCAGCCCCAGCATTTT
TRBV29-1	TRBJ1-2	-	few	CSVERGTIYGYTF	TGCAGCGTTGAACGGGGCACCATCTATGGCTACACCTTC